This T cell receptor (beta chain) was identified in a study of T cells expressing NK-cell markers. Whole-study context: CD3+CD56+NKG2C+, CD3+CD56+NKG2C- and CD3+CD56-NKG2C+ T cells, once sorted, supplied the TCR beta repertoires.

Germline CDR1 reads SGDLS; CDR2 reads YYNGEE. CDR3 length: 14 residues. TCRdb re-called the 5' RACE reads; one entry per CDR3 protein, DNA not given. Across 550,000 or so distinct CDR3 sequences, the top ten clones capture approximately 3.5% of the sample. The chain joins TRBV9 to TRBJ1-2; TCRdb names TRBD1, which stays unverified in the absence of DNA. This clonotype originated in a man younger than 35 in good health. The material sequenced was blood T cells: a sorted CD56 or NKG2C T cell subset, CD4+ or CD8+ T cells, or bulk PBMC T cells (not recorded which). The CDR3 is CASSVTGGDYGYTF.